This passage covers 6 T cell receptor beta chains from one sample sequenced in a study of cytotoxic CD8 clonotypes in ibrutinib-treated CLL. Clones were read by immunoSEQ multiplex PCR, and TCRdb kept only the in-frame ones, dropping some. The data contain roughly 250,000 clones, 70% of them singletons. This material consisted of PBMCs, taken after 24 months of ibrutinib treatment. The source is a human donor with chronic lymphocytic leukemia.

J is TRBJ2-1 and V is TRBV27, with D unclear. Trimming pared 3 bases from V and 7 bases from J, leaving 4 bases between. Germline loops: CDR1 MNHEY, CDR2 SMNVEV (reference sequence). The CDR3 covers 11 residues. The DNA for the CDR3 is TGTGCCAGCAGTTTTGGGAATGAGCAGTTCTTC. Protein sequence: CASSFGNEQFF.

CDR3 nucleotides: TGTGCCAGCTCACCGGACAGGGGGGATCGTCAGCCCCAGCATTTT. Protein product: CASSPDRGDRQPQHF. The chain has TRBV18 and TRBJ1-5, with 10 positions matching TRBD1. CDR1 is KGHSH and CDR2 is LQKENI in the germline V gene. The CDR3 runs 15 residues. Losses at the gene ends were 3 bases for V and 6 bases for J; bases not matched to a gene: 5.

The CDR3: CASSVSTSGGVEQYF. CDR3 nucleotides: TGTGCCAGTAGTGTTTCGACCTCGGGGGGAGTCGAGCAGTACTTC. The V gene is TRBV19, the J gene TRBJ2-7; 7 nucleotides match TRBD2. CDR1 and CDR2 from the germline V gene are LNHDA and SQIVND (reference sequence). With V trimmed by 5 bases and J by 6 bases, 13 bases remained unmatched. This CDR3 contains 15 residues.

This sequence joins TRBV11-2 and TRBJ2-3; 10 positions match TRBD2. The CDR3 spans 16 residues. Germline-derived CDR1 and CDR2 are SGHAT and FQNNGV. The trim removed 3 bases at V and 5 bases at J, leaving 8 bases unmatched. For the CDR3, the DNA is TGTGCCAGCAGCTTCGTACCGGGACTAGCGAGAGATACGCAGTATTTT. Translation: CASSFVPGLARDTQYF.

This clone was seen only once. The chain recombines TRBV30 with TRBJ2-2, with TRBD2 identical over 8 bases. V shed 2 bases, J shed 5 bases, and the junction held 7 bases outside the gene matches. Germline V lookup: CDR1 GTSNPN, CDR2 SVGIG (reference sequence). The CDR3 length is 15 residues. CDR3 residues: CAWSPSGSGTGELFF. The CDR3 nucleotides read TGTGCCTGGAGTCCCAGCGGGAGTGGGACCGGGGAGCTGTTTTTT. Together with reference TRBV30 and TRBJ2-2, the CDR3 gives the full variable domain: SQTIHQWPATLVQPVGSPLSLECTVEGTSNPNLYWYRQAAGRGLQLLFYSVGIGQISSEVPQNLSASRPQDRQFILSSKKLLLSDSGFYLCAWSPSGSGTGELFFGEGSRLTVL.

V usage is TRBV11-2 and J usage is TRBJ1-1; D unclear. CDR1 is SGHAT, CDR2 FQNNGV, per germline. V lost 5 bases to trimming and J lost 0 bases, with 10 bases between them. CDR3 length: 14 amino acids. The CDR3: CASSRSGLNTEAFF. The DNA of the CDR3 is TGTGCCAGCAGCCGATCCGGGTTGAACACTGAAGCTTTCTTT.